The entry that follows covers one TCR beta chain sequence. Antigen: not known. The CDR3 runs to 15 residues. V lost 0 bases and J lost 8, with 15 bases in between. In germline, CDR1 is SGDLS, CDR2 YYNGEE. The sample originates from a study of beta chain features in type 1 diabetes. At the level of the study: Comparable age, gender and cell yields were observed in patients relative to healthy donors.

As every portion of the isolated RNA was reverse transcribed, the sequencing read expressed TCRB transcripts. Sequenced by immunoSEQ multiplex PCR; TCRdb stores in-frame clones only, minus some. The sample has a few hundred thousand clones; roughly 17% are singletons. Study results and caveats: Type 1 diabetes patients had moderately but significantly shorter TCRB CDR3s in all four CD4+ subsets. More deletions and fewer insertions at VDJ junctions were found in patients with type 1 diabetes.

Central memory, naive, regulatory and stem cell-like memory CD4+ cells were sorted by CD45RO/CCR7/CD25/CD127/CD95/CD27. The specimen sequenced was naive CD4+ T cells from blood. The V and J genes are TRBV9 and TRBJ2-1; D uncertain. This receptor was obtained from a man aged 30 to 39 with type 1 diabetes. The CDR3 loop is CASSVVWNGEDEQFF. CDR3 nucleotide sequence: TGTGCCAGCAGCGTAGTTTGGAACGGAGAGGATGAGCAGTTCTTC.